This T cell receptor (beta chain) was captured by sequencing in a study of cytomegalovirus exposure and HLA in healthy donors. Study-level results: Highest at DRB1 and lowest at HLA-C, TCR association rates differed among HLA loci in a later analysis. In vitro data verified three CMV-associated chains as specific for CMV antigens.

The germline V gene has CDR1 MDHEN and CDR2 SYDVKM. CDR3 length: 17 residues. Trimming stripped 4 bases from V and 0 bases from J, with 13 bases between. A word on this clone: What it binds is not known.

The PCR contained 60 Vbeta and 13 Jbeta primers. Profiled with immunoSEQ multiplex PCR; TCRdb holds only in-frame clones, not every one. This table holds 100,000 to 150,000 clones, around 77% found once. The sequencing input was PBMCs. This receptor was taken from a male donor in good health and CMV-seropositive. This chain connects TRBV28 to TRBJ2-6; possible D gene TRBD1, 6 bases. The CDR3 spells CASSSQTGSSGANVLTF. The CDR3 DNA reads TGTGCCAGCAGTTCCCAGACAGGAAGCTCTGGGGCCAACGTCCTGACTTTC.